The next 15 T cell receptor beta chains were all read from a single sample in a study of blood T cell repertoires in COVID-19. Produced via immunoSEQ multiplex PCR; TCRdb's table is partial and in-frame only. The data show approximately 52,000 clones, more than 85% seen once. What was sequenced was peripheral blood. All receptors come from a human donor with active COVID-19. The donor label of this sample is uncertain.

The chain couples TRBV9 to TRBJ1-1; TRBD1 matches at 9 bases. The CDR3 spans 16 residues. V dropped 3 bases and J dropped 2; count of bases not matched to a gene: 8. Germline CDR1 SGDLS, CDR2 YYNGEE. The CDR3 DNA sequence: TGTGCCAGCAGCGCCGGGCAAACAGGGGGCAACACTGAAGCTTTCTTT. Residues: CASSAGQTGGNTEAFF.

The chain employs TRBV19 and TRBJ2-1, with TRBD2 matching over 10 bases. CDR1 is LNHDA, CDR2 SQIVND, per germline (reference sequence). V lost 3 bases and J lost 6; bases outside the gene matches: 5. This CDR3 spans 15 amino acids. Written as DNA, the CDR3 is TGTGCCAGTAGTATTAGCGGGGGGTCCATCAATGAGCAGTTCTTC. Residues: CASSISGGSINEQFF.

This clone was observed a handful of times. V and J are TRBV20-1 and TRBJ1-3, with TRBD1 matching over 7 bases. The germline gives CDR1 DFQATT, CDR2 SNEGSKA (reference sequence). The CDR3 is made up of 17 amino acids. V lost 3 bases and J lost 3; bases outside the gene matches: 14. CDR3 sequence reads: CSASFKQGLASGNTIYF. In nucleotides, the CDR3 is TGCAGTGCTAGTTTTAAACAGGGGCTGGCGAGTGGAAACACCATATATTTT.

This chain connects TRBV4-2 to TRBJ1-1; D remains unclear. Trimming left V 0 bases short and J 6 bases short, with 14 bases between. The CDR3 length is 15 residues. CDR1 and CDR2 (germline): LGHNA, YNFKEQ. As DNA, the CDR3 is TGTGCCAGCAGCCAAGATCCGATAGCGGTCTCTGAAGCTTTCTTT. This translates into CASSQDPIAVSEAFF.

This clone was observed a single time. One end of the junction fails to match germline, which may point to a read error. The V call is TRBV25-1, the J call TRBJ2-1; 10 bases are shared with TRBD1. This CDR3 contains 13 residues. Germline V gene data show CDR1 as MGHDK and CDR2 as SYGVNS. CDR3 sequence (DNA): TGTGCCAGCAGGACAGGGGGCTACGATGAGCAGTTCTTC. This gives the protein CASRTGGYDEQFF.

V is TRBV29-1 and J is TRBJ1-1; D remains unclear. In germline, CDR1 is SQVTM, CDR2 ANQGSEA. The CDR3 has 15 amino acids. V was trimmed by 4 bases and J by 4 bases, leaving 19 bases between them. In DNA form, the CDR3 reads TGCAGCGTTGCAGAGGCCGGGATCAAGGGCACTGAAGCTTTCTTT. Translating it yields CSVAEAGIKGTEAFF.

This clone was observed a single time. V and J are TRBV9 and TRBJ1-2, with 7 bases identical to TRBD1. V shed 3 bases, J shed 4 bases, and the junction held 6 bases outside the gene matches. CDR1 is SGDLS, CDR2 YYNGEE, per germline. The CDR3 loop spans 14 amino acids. CDR3 sequence (DNA): TGTGCCAGCAGCGATTACAGGGGCAGCTATGGCTACACCTTC. This codes for CASSDYRGSYGYTF.

The rearrangement links TRBV19 to TRBJ2-1; the match to TRBD2 covers 12 bases. V trimming: 5 bases; J trimming: 0 bases; junction bases outside the gene matches: 2. Germline V gene lookup returns CDR1 LNHDA and CDR2 SQIVND (reference sequence). CDR3 length: 16 amino acids. This CDR3 reads CASSRLAGASYNEQFF. DNA of the CDR3: TGTGCCAGTAGTCGACTAGCGGGGGCCTCCTACAATGAGCAGTTCTTC.

This chain uses TRBV6-4 with TRBJ2-3, with 7 nucleotides matching TRBD2. V gave up 5 bases and J gave up 5 bases; unmatched junction bases: 10. The CDR3 consists of 15 residues. Germline values: CDR1 MRHNA, CDR2 SNTAGT. The CDR3: CASSLTSAGGDTQYF. In DNA, the CDR3 is TGTGCCAGCAGTCTTACTAGCGCGGGCGGAGATACGCAGTATTTT.

The chain uses TRBV3-1 (or the pseudogene TRBV3-2) and TRBJ2-5; D gene uncertain. This CDR3 has 14 amino acids. Germline loops: CDR1 LGHDT, CDR2 YNNKEL (reference sequence). The ends were cut back, 1 base at V and 5 bases at J, with 11 bases in the middle. CDR3: CASSQVLSRETQYF. The DNA for the CDR3 is TGTGCCAGCAGCCAAGTTCTCTCTAGGGAGACCCAGTACTTC.

The sample holds one count of this clone. J is TRBJ1-1 and V is TRBV19; possible D gene TRBD1, 6 bases. The germline V and J ends were trimmed by 7 bases and 3 bases, with 15 bases remaining between them. This CDR3 contains 14 residues. Germline V CDR1 and CDR2: LNHDA, SQIVND (reference sequence). CDR3 in DNA: TGTGCCAGTAACGGGGGGCGGCAATACACTGAAGCTTTCTTT. Protein: CASNGGRQYTEAFF.

The rearrangement links TRBV5-4 to TRBJ2-2, with 12 bases that match TRBD2. The CDR3 sequence is 17 residues long. After removal of 3 bases from V and 2 bases from J, the junction contained 5 bases not matched to a gene. Per germline, CDR1 SGHNT and CDR2 YYREEE (reference sequence). The CDR3 spells CASSSLAGGLNTGELFF. CDR3 DNA sequence: TGTGCCAGCAGCTCTCTAGCGGGGGGGCTTAACACCGGGGAGCTGTTTTTT.

The sample holds a few counts of this clone. The chain has TRBV4-3 and TRBJ2-1, with 8 bases identical to TRBD2. The CDR3 length is 16 residues. J gave up 7 bases and V 4 bases, and 12 bases lay outside the gene matches. Looked up from germline, CDR1 is LGHNA and CDR2 is YSLEER. CDR3 loop: CASSPRVGGGNNEQFF. The CDR3 DNA reads TGCGCCAGCAGCCCCAGAGTGGGCGGGGGGAATAATGAGCAGTTCTTC.

The chain couples TRBV19 to TRBJ1-2; 8 nucleotides agree with TRBD1. Germline V gene data show CDR1 as LNHDA and CDR2 as SQIVND (reference sequence). This CDR3 spans 13 amino acids. With V trimmed by 8 bases and J by 2 bases, 4 bases remained unmatched. CDR3 residues: CASADRANYGYTF. The CDR3 bases are TGTGCCAGTGCGGACAGGGCCAACTATGGCTACACCTTC.

Written as DNA, the CDR3 is TGTGCCAGAAGCTTGGCAGTCCCTAGGGGGGGAGAGACCCAGTACTTC. Amino acids: CARSLAVPRGGETQYF. This rearrangement joins TRBV5-3 to TRBJ2-5; D possibly corresponds to TRBD2 (7 bases). Being an ORF, TRBV5-3 has a function that is uncertain. Trimming took 0 bases from V and 4 from J, leaving 16 bases between them. The CDR3 runs to 16 residues.